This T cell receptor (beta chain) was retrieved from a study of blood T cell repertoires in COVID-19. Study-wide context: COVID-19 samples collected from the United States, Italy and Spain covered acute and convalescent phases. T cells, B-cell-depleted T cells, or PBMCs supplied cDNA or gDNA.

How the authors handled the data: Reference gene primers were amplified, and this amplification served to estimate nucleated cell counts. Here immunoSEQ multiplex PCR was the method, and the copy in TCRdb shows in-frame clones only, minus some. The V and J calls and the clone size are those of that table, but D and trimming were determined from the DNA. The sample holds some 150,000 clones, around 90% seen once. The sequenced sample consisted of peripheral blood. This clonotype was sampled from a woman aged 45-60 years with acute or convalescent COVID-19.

CDR3 residues: CASSESRQGLANTGELFF. CDR3 DNA sequence: TGCGCCAGCAGTGAGTCGCGACAGGGCCTAGCGAACACCGGGGAGCTGTTTTTT. The gene calls are TRBV10-1 and TRBJ2-2, with 7 positions matching TRBD1. CDR1 is WNHNN, CDR2 SYGVQD, per germline (reference sequence). This CDR3 comprises 18 residues. V lost 0 bases, J lost 0 bases, and 7 bases stayed unmatched.